This TCR beta chain was obtained from a study of blood T cell repertoires in COVID-19. Study-level information: Samples came from the United States, Italy and Spain, spanning acute and convalescent COVID-19. Sample material is recorded as cDNA or gDNA derived from T cells, B-cell-depleted T cells, or PBMCs.

Profiling relied on immunoSEQ multiplex PCR, and the TCRdb table lists in-frame clones only, not all of them. The sample includes 60,000 to 70,000 clones, about 80% of them seen just once. Trimming stripped 5 bases from V and 0 bases from J, with 6 bases between. The germline V gene encodes CDR1 SGHAT and CDR2 FQNNGV. This CDR3 has 13 amino acids. The chain joins TRBV11-2 to TRBJ2-3; possibly TRBD1 for D (5 bases). The TCR sequence derives from a woman aged 60-70 years with acute or convalescent COVID-19. The sequenced sample was peripheral blood. DNA of the CDR3: TGTGCCAGCAGCCCAGGGAGCACAGATACGCAGTATTTT. Translation: CASSPGSTDTQYF.